Listed here are 12 T cell receptor beta chains from one sample, sequenced in a study of control samples from healthy donors and cancer patients (dated by TCRdb to about 2020). The protocol used for the library was the immunoSEQ multiplex PCR assay. This is the immuneACCESS table as TCRdb keeps it, with only in-frame sequences that have V and J called. A part of the clones is gone; compared with another copy, unresolved V genes explain less than half, and the rest is unexplained. This sample gives 150,000 to 200,000 clones in total; about 92% of them show up just once. The ten largest clones take up 1.1% to 1.5% of the sample. The sample taken for sequencing was blood. Source of these receptors: a man in his thirties or forties in good health.

The chain is built from TRBV14 and TRBJ2-1, with TRBD1 as a possible D gene (6 bases). In germline, CDR1 is SGHDN, CDR2 FVKESK. Trimming shortened V by 4 bases and J by 6 bases, and 19 bases separated the two germline ends. The CDR3 runs to 16 residues. The CDR3 DNA reads TGTGCCAGCAGCCCCCCCTCCAGGGGTATGTTCAATGAGCAGTTCTTC. It is translated as CASSPPSRGMFNEQFF.

The chain couples TRBV5-1 to TRBJ2-7, with D hard to call. V was clipped by 4 bases and J by 2 bases, with 7 bases between them. The CDR3 consists of 12 residues. From germline, CDR1 is SGHRS and CDR2 YFSETQ. The CDR3 loop reads CASSGGAYEQYF. Written as DNA, the CDR3 is TGCGCCAGCAGCGGTGGGGCCTACGAGCAGTACTTC.

J is TRBJ1-5 and V is TRBV27; D might be TRBD1 (5 bases). The CDR3 is made up of 14 amino acids. Germline V gene lookup returns CDR1 MNHEY and CDR2 SMNVEV (reference sequence). The V and J ends lost 3 bases and 4 bases respectively, with 10 bases between them. The CDR3 region is CASSFSGRNQPQHF. Here the CDR3 DNA reads TGTGCCAGCAGTTTCTCAGGGAGAAATCAGCCCCAGCATTTT.

The chain is built from TRBV6-5 and TRBJ2-7, with 8 positions matching TRBD1. The CDR3 extends over 13 amino acids. Per germline, CDR1 MNHEY and CDR2 SVGAGI. Trimming took 8 bases from V and 4 from J; bases not matched to a gene: 7. CDR3 loop: CASGRTGQYEQYF. The CDR3 bases are TGTGCCAGCGGACGGACAGGGCAGTACGAGCAGTACTTC.

A single count supports this clone. The V and J genes are TRBV19 and TRBJ1-1; D uncertain. The V end was cut by 4 bases, the J end by 0 bases, with 6 bases between. The germline V gene has CDR1 LNHDA and CDR2 SQIVND (reference sequence). There are 13 residues in the CDR3. The CDR3 nucleotides read TGTGCCAGTAGTAAGAGCATGAACACTGAAGCTTTCTTT. It specifies CASSKSMNTEAFF.

This sequence joins TRBV28 and TRBJ2-1, with D possibly matching TRBD1 (5 bases). The CDR3 runs 17 residues. Deletions cut 1 base from V and 8 bases from J, with 21 bases between. Germline-derived CDR1 and CDR2 are MDHEN and SYDVKM. For the CDR3, the DNA is TGTGCCAGCAGTTTATACCCCACCCAGGGAAGGGGCGATGAGCAGTTCTTC. This codes for CASSLYPTQGRGDEQFF.

The chain combines TRBV30 with TRBJ2-7; 8 nucleotides agree with TRBD2. This CDR3 spans 15 amino acids. Germline CDR1 and CDR2: GTSNPN and SVGIG (reference sequence). With 4 bases clipped from V and 6 bases from J, the junction kept 14 bases outside the gene matches. CDR3 region: CAWINPEAGVFEQYF. The CDR3 coding sequence is TGTGCCTGGATAAACCCAGAAGCGGGAGTGTTCGAGCAGTACTTC.

The sample holds a few counts of this clone. V usage is TRBV4-3 and J usage is TRBJ1-3; D is ambiguous. The CDR3 consists of 18 residues. V lost 0 bases to trimming and J lost 0 bases, with 15 bases between them. From germline, CDR1 is LGHNA and CDR2 YSLEER. The chain's CDR3 is CASSQDINRRFSGNTIYF. In nucleotides, the CDR3 is TGCGCCAGCAGCCAAGATATCAACAGAAGGTTCTCTGGAAACACCATATATTTT.

This chain uses TRBV18 with TRBJ2-3, with 7 bases aligning to TRBD1. Germline V gene sequence: CDR1 KGHSH, CDR2 LQKENI. The CDR3 sequence is 13 residues long. J was trimmed by 4 bases and V by 6 bases; bases with no gene match: 4. CDR3 amino acids: CASSPQGADTQYF. CDR3 nucleotides: TGTGCCAGCTCCCCTCAGGGGGCAGATACGCAGTATTTT.

The rearrangement links TRBV4-3 to TRBJ1-2; 11 positions match TRBD1. Germline CDR1 reads LGHNA; CDR2 reads YSLEER. The CDR3 runs 17 residues. J was trimmed by 4 bases and V by 3 bases; bases with no gene match: 10. This CDR3 is CASSQEYPGQGVYGYTF. The CDR3 coding sequence is TGCGCCAGCAGCCAGGAATATCCGGGACAGGGGGTCTATGGCTACACCTTC.

The V and J genes are TRBV29-1 and TRBJ1-2; the match to TRBD1 covers 8 bases. The trim removed 8 bases at V and 8 bases at J, leaving 10 bases unmatched. This CDR3 region has 12 residues. Per germline, CDR1 SQVTM and CDR2 ANQGSEA. Written as DNA, the CDR3 is TGCAGCACCAACAGGGGGGAGAAGGGCTACACCTTC. This translates into CSTNRGEKGYTF.

The chain links TRBV5-1 to TRBJ1-3, with 7 bases identical to TRBD1. The J segment lost 4 bases and the V segment lost 0 bases, leaving 4 bases of the junction unmatched. Germline V gene sequence: CDR1 SGHRS, CDR2 YFSETQ. The length of the CDR3 is 15 residues. CDR3 amino acids: CASSLEQGSGNTIYF. As DNA, the CDR3 is TGCGCCAGCAGCTTGGAACAGGGGTCAGGAAACACCATATATTTT. The complete variable domain, with remaining parts taken from reference TRBV5-1 and TRBJ1-3, reads KAGVTQTPRYLIKTRGQQVTLSCSPISGHRSVSWYQQTPGQGLQFLFEYFSETQRNKGNFPGRFSGRQFSNSRSEMNVSTLELGDSALYLCASSLEQGSGNTIYFGEGSWLTVV.